The 5 T cell receptor beta chains below all came from one sample that was sequenced in a study of CD8 T cells in Susac syndrome (dated by TCRdb to 2018 to 2020). Receptor libraries were prepared by the immunoSEQ multiplex PCR assay. RNA was extracted with the RNeasy kit and about 0.5 to 1 ug was reverse transcribed using random hexamers. The public reads were quality trimmed at Q25 with fastp and then assembled into clones with MiXCR by TCRdb, keeping productive beta chains. A single entry per CDR3 protein holds the most common genes and DNA from its merged rows. This sample gives around 90,000 distinct CDR3 sequences in total; approximately 96% of them show up just once. The leading ten clones occupy more than 0.55% of the sample. The sequenced sample consisted of CD8+ T cells from PBMCs. All receptors derive from a human donor with Susac syndrome.

This chain joins TRBV6-2 or TRBV6-3 and TRBJ1-5, with 7 nucleotides matching TRBD1. J gave up 2 bases and V 7 bases, and 5 bases lay outside the gene matches. The CDR3 is 14 residues long. The germline CDR1 and CDR2 sequences are MNHEY and SVGEGT. CDR3 protein: CASTFDRGNQPQHF. Written as DNA, the CDR3 is TGTGCCAGCACCTTCGACAGGGGCAATCAGCCCCAGCATTTT.

The chain couples TRBV30 to TRBJ2-7, with 7 bases that match TRBD1. J gave up 4 bases and V 8 bases, and 14 bases lay outside the gene matches. The CDR3 contains 14 residues. Germline CDR1 reads GTSNPN; CDR2 reads SVGIG (reference sequence). The CDR3 reads CAARSQGPGYEQYF. The CDR3 DNA reads as TGTGCCGCGAGATCACAGGGGCCGGGATACGAGCAGTACTTC.

The chain has TRBV18 and TRBJ1-1; tentative D call: TRBD1 (5 bases). Germline CDR1 KGHSH, CDR2 LQKENI. V lost 2 bases and J 6 bases, leaving 10 bases between the germline ends. The length of the CDR3 is 13 residues. The CDR3 DNA reads as TGTGCCAGCTCACCAACCAGGGCTGCTGAAGCTTTCTTT. It codes for CASSPTRAAEAFF.

The chain recombines TRBV10-3 with TRBJ2-1; 9 bases line up with TRBD2. CDR3 size: 16 residues. The V segment lost 2 bases and the J segment 4 bases; nucleotides outside the gene matches: 6. Germline V gene sequence: CDR1 ENHRY, CDR2 SYGVKD. The CDR3 sequence is CAISERASGTYNEQFF. The CDR3 region has the DNA TGTGCCATCAGTGAGCGGGCTAGCGGGACTTACAATGAGCAGTTCTTC.

The chain combines TRBV25-1 with TRBJ2-3; 7 bases match TRBD2. The CDR3 totals 12 residues. From germline, CDR1 is MGHDK and CDR2 SYGVNS. V trimming: 1 base; J trimming: 9 bases; junction bases outside the gene matches: 1. Here the CDR3 DNA reads TGTGCCAGCAGTGAATGGGAGGGAACGCAGTATTTT. This codes for CASSEWEGTQYF.